Below are 3 T cell receptor beta chains sequenced from a single sample in a study of blood T cells in healthy people across ages. Primers used in a second PCR of about 6 to 12 cycles were a sample-barcoded 5' primer and a J-beta primer mix. TCRdb re-called the 5' RACE reads with MiXCR, one entry per CDR3 protein. Found here are roughly 800,000 distinct CDR3 sequences, roughly 64% of them singletons; the top ten hold 22%. The sample comprised blood. All receptors come from a man aged 25 to 40 in good health.

The rearrangement links TRBV7-3 to TRBJ2-1, with a possible D match to TRBD2 (6 bases). The J call may be in error: the DNA end matches TRBJ2-7 better. Germline-derived CDR1 and CDR2 are SGHTA and FQGTGA. This CDR3 has 16 residues. CDR3 bases: TGTGCCAGCAGCTTAATAGGAAGGGCGGGGTTCAACGAGCAGTACTTC. Encoded protein: CASSLIGRAGFNEQYF.

The chain links TRBV7-8 to TRBJ1-5, with TRBD1 as a possible D gene (5 bases). The germline V gene encodes CDR1 SGHVS and CDR2 FQNEAQ. The V gene lost 3 bases and the J gene lost 6 bases, with 15 bases spanning the gap. The CDR3 spans 15 residues. The CDR3 reads CASSFQGVSTQPQHF. In DNA, the CDR3 is TGTGCCAGCAGCTTCCAGGGTGTTTCAACTCAGCCCCAGCATTTT.

This clonotype has a single count. The chain couples TRBV20-1 to TRBJ2-1; 7 bases line up with TRBD2. This CDR3 is 16 amino acids long. Germline-derived CDR1 and CDR2 are DFQATT and SNEGSKA (reference sequence). V lost 5 bases to trimming and J lost 0 bases; unmatched junction nucleotides: 10. The CDR3 DNA follows: TGCAGTGCTCCGACTATAGCGGGTTCCTCCTACAATGAGCAGTTCTTC. Its protein product is CSAPTIAGSSYNEQFF.